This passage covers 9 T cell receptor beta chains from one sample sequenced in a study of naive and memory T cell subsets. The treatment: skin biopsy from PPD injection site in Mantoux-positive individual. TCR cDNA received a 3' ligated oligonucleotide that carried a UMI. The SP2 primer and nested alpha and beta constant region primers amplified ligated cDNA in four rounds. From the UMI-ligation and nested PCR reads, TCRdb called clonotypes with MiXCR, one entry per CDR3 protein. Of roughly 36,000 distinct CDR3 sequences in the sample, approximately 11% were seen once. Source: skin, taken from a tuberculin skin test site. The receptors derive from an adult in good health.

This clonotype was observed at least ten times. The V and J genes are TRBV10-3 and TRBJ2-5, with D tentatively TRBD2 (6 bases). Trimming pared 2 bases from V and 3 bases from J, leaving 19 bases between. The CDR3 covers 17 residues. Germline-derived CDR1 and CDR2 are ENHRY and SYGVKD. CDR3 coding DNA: TGTGCCATCAGTGAGATTTTGCGGGGCCCCTCCGAAGAGACCCAGTACTTC. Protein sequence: CAISEILRGPSEETQYF.

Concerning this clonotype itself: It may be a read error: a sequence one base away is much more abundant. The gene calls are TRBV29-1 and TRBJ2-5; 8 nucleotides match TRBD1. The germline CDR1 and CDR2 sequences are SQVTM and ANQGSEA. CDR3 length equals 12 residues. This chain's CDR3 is CSVVTGGETRYF. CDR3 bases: TGCAGCGTTGTAACAGGGGGAGAGACCCGGTACTTC. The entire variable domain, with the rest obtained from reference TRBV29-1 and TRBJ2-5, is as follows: SAVISQKPSRDICQRGTSLTIQCQVDSQVTMMFWYRQQPGQSLTLIATANQGSEATYESGFVIDKFPISRPNLTFSTLTVSNMSPEDSSIYLCSVVTGGETRYFGPGTRLLVL.

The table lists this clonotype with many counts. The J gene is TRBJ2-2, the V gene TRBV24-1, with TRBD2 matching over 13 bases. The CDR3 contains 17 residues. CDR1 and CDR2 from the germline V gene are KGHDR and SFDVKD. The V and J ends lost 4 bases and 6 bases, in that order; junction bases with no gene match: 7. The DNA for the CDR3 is TGTGCCACCAGTGACCCGACTAGCGGGAGGTTCGCCGGGGAGCTGTTTTTT. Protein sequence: CATSDPTSGRFAGELFF.

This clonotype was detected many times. CDR3 DNA sequence: TGTGCTAGTGGTAAATATAGCGGGATCGGCACCGGGGAGCTGTTTTTT. Amino acids: CASGKYSGIGTGELFF. This chain connects TRBV12-5 to TRBJ2-2; 8 bases are shared with TRBD2. The germline gives CDR1 LGHNT, CDR2 FRNRAP. This CDR3 has 16 residues. V gave up 5 bases and J gave up 4 bases; unmatched junction bases: 9.

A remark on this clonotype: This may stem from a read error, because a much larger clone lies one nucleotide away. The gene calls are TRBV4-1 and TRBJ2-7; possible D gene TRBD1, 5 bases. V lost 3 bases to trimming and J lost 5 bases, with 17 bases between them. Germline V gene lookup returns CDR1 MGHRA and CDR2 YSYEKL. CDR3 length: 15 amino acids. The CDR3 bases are TGCGCCAGCAGCCACAGGGTGAGCTCCCGGGACGAGCAGTACTTC. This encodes CASSHRVSSRDEQYF.

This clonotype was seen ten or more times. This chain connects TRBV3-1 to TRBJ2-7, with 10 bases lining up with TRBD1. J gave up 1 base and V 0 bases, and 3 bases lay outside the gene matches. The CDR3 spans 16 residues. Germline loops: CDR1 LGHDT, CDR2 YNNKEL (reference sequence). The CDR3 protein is CASSQDVGQGSYEQYF. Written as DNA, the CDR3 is TGTGCCAGCAGCCAAGATGTGGGACAGGGGTCCTACGAGCAGTACTTC.

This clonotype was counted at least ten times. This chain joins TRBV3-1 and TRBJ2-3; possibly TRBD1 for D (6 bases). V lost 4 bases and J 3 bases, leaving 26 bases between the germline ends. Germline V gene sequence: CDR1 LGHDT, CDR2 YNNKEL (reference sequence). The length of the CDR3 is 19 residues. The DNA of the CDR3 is TGTGCCAGCAGCCCAGGGGTCCGTTTTGTGGCAATCGGAACAGATACGCAGTATTTT. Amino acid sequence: CASSPGVRFVAIGTDTQYF.

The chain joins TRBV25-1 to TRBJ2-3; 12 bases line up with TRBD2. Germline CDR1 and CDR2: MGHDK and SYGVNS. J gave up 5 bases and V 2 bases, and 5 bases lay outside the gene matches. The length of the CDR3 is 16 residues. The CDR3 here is CASSEPSGREGDTQYF. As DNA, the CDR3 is TGTGCCAGCAGTGAACCTAGCGGGAGGGAGGGAGATACGCAGTATTTT.

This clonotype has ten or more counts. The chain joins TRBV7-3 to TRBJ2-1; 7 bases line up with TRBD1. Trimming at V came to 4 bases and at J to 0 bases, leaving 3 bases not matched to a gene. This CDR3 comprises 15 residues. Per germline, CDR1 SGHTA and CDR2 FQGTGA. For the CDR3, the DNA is TGTGCCAGCAGCTCCCAGGGGGTCTCCTACAATGAGCAGTTCTTC. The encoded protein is CASSSQGVSYNEQFF.